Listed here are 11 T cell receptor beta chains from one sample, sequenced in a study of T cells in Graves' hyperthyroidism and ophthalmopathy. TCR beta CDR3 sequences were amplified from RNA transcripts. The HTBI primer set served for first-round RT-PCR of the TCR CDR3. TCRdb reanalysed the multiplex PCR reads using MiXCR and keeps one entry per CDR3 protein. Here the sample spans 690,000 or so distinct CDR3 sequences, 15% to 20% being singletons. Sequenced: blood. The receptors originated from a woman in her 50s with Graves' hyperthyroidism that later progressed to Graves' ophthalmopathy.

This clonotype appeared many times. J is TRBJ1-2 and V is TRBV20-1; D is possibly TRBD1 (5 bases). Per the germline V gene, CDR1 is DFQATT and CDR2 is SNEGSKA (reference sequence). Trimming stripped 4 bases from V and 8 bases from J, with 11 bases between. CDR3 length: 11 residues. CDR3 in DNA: TGCAGTGCTAATTCCGGGGCGGGCTACACCTTC. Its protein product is CSANSGAGYTF.

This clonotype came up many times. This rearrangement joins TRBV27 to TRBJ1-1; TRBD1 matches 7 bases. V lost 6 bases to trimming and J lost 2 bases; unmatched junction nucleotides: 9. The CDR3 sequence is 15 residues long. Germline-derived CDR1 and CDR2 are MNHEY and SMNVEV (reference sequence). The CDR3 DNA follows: TGTGCCAGCAGGACCATGGGAGGGGGCAACACTGAAGCTTTCTTT. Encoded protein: CASRTMGGGNTEAFF.

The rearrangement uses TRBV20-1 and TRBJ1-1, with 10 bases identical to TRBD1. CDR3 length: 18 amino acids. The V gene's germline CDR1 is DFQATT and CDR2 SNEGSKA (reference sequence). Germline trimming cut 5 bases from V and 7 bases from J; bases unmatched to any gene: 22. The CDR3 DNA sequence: TGCAGTGCTCATAAGTTCCGGGACAGGGGCCTTGGTGTTGTTGAAGCTTTCTTT. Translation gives CSAHKFRDRGLGVVEAFF.

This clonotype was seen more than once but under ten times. CDR3 in DNA: TGCAGTGCCAGCCAAGAGATAGGGGCAAGGGCACAACCCCAGCATTTT. This translates into CSASQEIGARAQPQHF. The chain couples TRBV20-1 to TRBJ1-5; D perhaps matches TRBD1 (5 bases). V was clipped by 6 bases and J by 10 bases, with 28 bases between them. The CDR3 contains 16 residues. Germline V CDR1 and CDR2: DFQATT, SNEGSKA (reference sequence).

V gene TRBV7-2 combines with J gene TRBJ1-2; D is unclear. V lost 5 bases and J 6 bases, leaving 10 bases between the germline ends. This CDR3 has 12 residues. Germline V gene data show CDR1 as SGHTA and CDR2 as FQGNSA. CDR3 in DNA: TGTGCCAGCAGCAGTCTCTGGGATGGCTACACCTTC. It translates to CASSSLWDGYTF.

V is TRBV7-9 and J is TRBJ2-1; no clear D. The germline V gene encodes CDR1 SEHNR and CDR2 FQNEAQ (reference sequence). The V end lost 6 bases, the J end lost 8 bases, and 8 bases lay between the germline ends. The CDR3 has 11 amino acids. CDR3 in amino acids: CASRHADEQFF. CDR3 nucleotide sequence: TGTGCCAGCAGACACGCGGATGAGCAGTTCTTC.

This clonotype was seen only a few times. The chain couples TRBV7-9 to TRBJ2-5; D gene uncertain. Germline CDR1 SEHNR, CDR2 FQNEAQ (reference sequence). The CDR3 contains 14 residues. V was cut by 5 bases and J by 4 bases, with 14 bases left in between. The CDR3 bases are TGTGCCAGCAGCGGCAAGCAGGTGCGAGAGACCCAGTACTTC. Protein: CASSGKQVRETQYF.

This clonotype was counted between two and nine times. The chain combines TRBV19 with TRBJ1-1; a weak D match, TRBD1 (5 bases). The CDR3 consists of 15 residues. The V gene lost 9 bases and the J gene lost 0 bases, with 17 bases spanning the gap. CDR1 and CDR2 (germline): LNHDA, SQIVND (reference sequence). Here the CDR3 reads CASSLGPEMNTEAFF. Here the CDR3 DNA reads TGTGCCAGCAGCCTGGGGCCCGAAATGAACACTGAAGCTTTCTTT.

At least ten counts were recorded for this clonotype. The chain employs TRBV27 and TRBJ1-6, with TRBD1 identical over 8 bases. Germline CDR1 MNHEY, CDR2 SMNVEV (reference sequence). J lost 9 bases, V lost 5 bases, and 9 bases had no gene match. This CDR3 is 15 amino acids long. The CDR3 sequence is CASSTSGGQGSPLHF. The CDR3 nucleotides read TGTGCCAGCAGTACCTCAGGGGGCCAGGGTTCACCCCTCCACTTT.

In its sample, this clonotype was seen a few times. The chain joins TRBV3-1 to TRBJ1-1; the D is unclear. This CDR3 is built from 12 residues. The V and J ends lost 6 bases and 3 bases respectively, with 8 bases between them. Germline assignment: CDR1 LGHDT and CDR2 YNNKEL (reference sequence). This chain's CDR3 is CASRHWDTEAFF. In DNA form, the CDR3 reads TGTGCCAGCAGGCACTGGGACACTGAAGCTTTCTTT.

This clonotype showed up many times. The CDR3 region has the DNA TGCGCCAGCAGCCAAGTACAGGGAAGGTACACTGAAGCTTTCTTT. The encoded protein is CASSQVQGRYTEAFF. The gene calls are TRBV4-1 and TRBJ1-1; D is perhaps TRBD1 (6 bases). Trimming took 1 base from V and 3 from J, leaving 12 bases between them. Germline CDR1 is MGHRA and CDR2 is YSYEKL. This CDR3 contains 15 residues.